This T cell receptor beta chain originates from a study of blood T cell repertoires in COVID-19. Overall study context: The United States, Italy and Spain were the sources of the acute and convalescent COVID-19 samples. Nucleic acid was either cDNA or gDNA, and it came from T cells, B-cell-depleted T cells, or PBMCs.

Per the authors' pipeline: By means of reference gene primer amplification, nucleated cell counts were estimated. The assay was immunoSEQ multiplex PCR, and TCRdb's table has in-frame clones only and misses some. D and trimming were read from the DNA, whereas the V and J calls and clone size are those reported in that table. Of roughly 130,000 clones in the sample, roughly 80% are singletons; the top ten hold about a sixth. From germline, CDR1 is DFQATT and CDR2 SNEGSKA (reference sequence). Trimming shortened V by 5 bases and J by 7 bases, and 9 bases separated the two germline ends. The CDR3 runs to 12 residues.

The clonotype originates from a woman aged 50 to 60 with acute or convalescent COVID-19. The chain couples TRBV20-1 to TRBJ1-6; D not certain. The sequencing input was peripheral blood. This CDR3 reads CSAGGLNSPLHF. CDR3 DNA: TGCAGTGCTGGTGGACTGAATTCACCCCTCCACTTT.